Below, 10 T cell receptor beta chains from the same sample are listed, as sequenced in a study of shared clonotypes between healthy human individuals. The data were produced by immunoSEQ multiplex PCR, yet TCRdb's version contains in-frame clones alone and is incomplete. The sample yields roughly 2.6 million clones, over 85% seen once. The source material was naive CD4+ T cells sorted from blood. Documented subset: CD45RA+ positively selected. The receptor source for this set is a man aged 18 to 30 in good health.

This clone was counted once. Other DNA sequences in this specimen translate into the identical CDR3. The chain has TRBV29-1 and TRBJ1-1; D is possibly TRBD1 (5 bases). The CDR3 contains 12 residues. The germline V gene has CDR1 SQVTM and CDR2 ANQGSEA. Between the trimmed V and J ends, which lost 6 bases and 4 bases, there was a span of 12 bases. CDR3 sequence (DNA): TGCAGCGTCGGGACGGGGGTCACTGAAGCTTTCTTT. This gives the protein CSVGTGVTEAFF.

The rearrangement links TRBV11-3 to TRBJ2-7; 11 nucleotides align to TRBD1. After removal of 1 base from V and 6 bases from J, the junction contained 8 bases not matched to a gene. The CDR3 runs to 16 residues. Germline V gives CDR1 SGHNT, CDR2 YENEEA. The DNA of the CDR3 is TGTGCCAGCAGCTTAGGCGCCGGGACAGGGGGAAGCGAGCAGTACTTC. Residues: CASSLGAGTGGSEQYF.

The chain carries TRBV4-1 and TRBJ1-2; D ambiguous. This CDR3 region has 13 residues. Trimming cost V 0 bases and J 5 bases, with 7 bases left between them. Germline CDR1 and CDR2: MGHRA and YSYEKL. The CDR3 here is CASSQETRYGYTF. CDR3 sequence (DNA): TGCGCCAGCAGCCAAGAAACCAGGTATGGCTACACCTTC.

CDR3 nucleotide sequence: TGTGCCAGCAGTGAGGCGGCGGGGGCCCACAATGAGCAGTTCTTC. This translates into CASSEAAGAHNEQFF. The chain is built from TRBV6-1 and TRBJ2-1; D perhaps matches TRBD2 (7 bases). The V gene lost 3 bases and the J gene lost 5 bases, with 14 bases spanning the gap. There are 15 residues in the CDR3. Germline V CDR1 and CDR2: MNHNS, SASEGT.

The rearrangement uses TRBV4-1 and TRBJ2-5; 7 bases are shared with TRBD2. V lost 3 bases to trimming and J lost 5 bases; unmatched junction nucleotides: 6. The CDR3 extends over 14 amino acids. CDR1 MGHRA and CDR2 YSYEKL come from the germline V gene. CDR3 DNA: TGCGCCAGCAGCCAGGGACTAATGAGTGAGACCCAGTACTTC. It yields the protein CASSQGLMSETQYF.

The J gene is TRBJ1-2, the V gene TRBV5-5; D ambiguous. Germline CDR1 SGHKS, CDR2 YYEKEE (reference sequence). The CDR3 is 14 residues long. Trimming removed 2 bases at V and 2 bases at J, with 10 bases between. CDR3 DNA: TGTGCCAGCAGCTTAGCACTCCTGAACTATGGCTACACCTTC. Its translation is CASSLALLNYGYTF.

This chain links TRBV7-2 with TRBJ1-1, with TRBD1 matching 9 bases. In germline, CDR1 is SGHTA, CDR2 FQGNSA. There are 15 residues in the CDR3. J gave up 5 bases and V 5 bases, and 9 bases lay outside the gene matches. In DNA, the CDR3 is TGTGCCAGCAGCCCGGGACAGGGAGGGGGAACTGAAGCTTTCTTT. It is translated as CASSPGQGGGTEAFF.

The rearrangement uses TRBV6-6 and TRBJ2-7; D is unresolved. Germline V gene data show CDR1 as MNHNY and CDR2 as SVGAGI (reference sequence). The CDR3 length is 15 residues. The ends were cut back, 0 bases at V and 4 bases at J, with 13 bases in the middle. The CDR3 DNA reads as TGTGCCAGCAGTTACTCACGGCCTACTACTTACGAGCAGTACTTC. Protein sequence: CASSYSRPTTYEQYF.

The rearrangement links TRBV4-1 to TRBJ2-5, with 9 bases that match TRBD1. Germline V CDR1 and CDR2: MGHRA, YSYEKL. J gave up 5 bases and V 0 bases, and 13 bases lay outside the gene matches. The CDR3 length is 18 residues. CDR3: CASSQDDGTGGRGETQYF. The CDR3 nucleotides are TGCGCCAGCAGCCAAGATGACGGAACAGGGGGCCGGGGGGAGACCCAGTACTTC.

The chain combines TRBV5-1 with TRBJ1-6, with TRBD1 identical over 11 bases. Per the germline V gene, CDR1 is SGHRS and CDR2 is YFSETQ. The CDR3 extends over 17 amino acids. The junction had 7 bases not matched to a gene; V was cut back by 0 bases and J by 8 bases. This chain's CDR3 is CASSLAFGQGAYSPLHF. For the CDR3, the DNA is TGCGCCAGCAGCTTGGCCTTTGGACAGGGGGCGTATTCACCCCTCCACTTT.